This TCR beta chain was sequenced in a study of control samples from healthy donors and cancer patients. Germline CDR1 ENHRY, CDR2 SYGVKD. This CDR3 has 16 residues. After removal of 6 bases from V and 2 bases from J, the junction contained 4 bases not matched to a gene. TCRdb's copy holds only in-frame clones and misses some; the assay was immunoSEQ multiplex PCR. The sample includes some 130,000 clones, roughly 92% seen only once; the top ten take around 5.1%. The TCR comes from a man between 18 and 29 years old in good health. The sequenced material came from blood. V gene TRBV10-3 combines with J gene TRBJ2-5, with 15 bases aligning to TRBD2. The CDR3 spells CAIRPGLAGGQETQYF. In nucleotides, the CDR3 is TGTGCCATCAGGCCCGGACTAGCGGGGGGGCAAGAGACCCAGTACTTC.